These T cell receptor beta chains were read from a single sample in a study of T cells in Graves' hyperthyroidism and ophthalmopathy. TCRdb processed the multiplex PCR reads anew with MiXCR; each CDR3 protein has one entry. The sample holds more than 350,000 distinct CDR3 sequences, 14% to 15% seen once. The sample taken for sequencing was blood. Receptors originate from a woman between 25 and 40 years old with Graves' hyperthyroidism. Both conserved end residues are part of each CDR3. The order of the fields is V gene, D gene, J gene, clone size, CDR3 protein, CDR3 DNA. The D gene is left open where the match is weak. Clone size is given for some rows only: seen once, a few or many times, or a class if the clone is expanded.

V gene: TRBV12-3/TRBV12-4; D gene: TRBD2; J gene: TRBJ2-5; clone size: .; CDR3 protein: CASSSLAAQYF; CDR3 DNA: TGTGCCAGCAGTTCACTAGCGGCCCAGTACTTC
V gene: TRBV18; D gene: .; J gene: TRBJ1-5; clone size: many; CDR3 protein: CASSQSSNQPQHF; CDR3 DNA: TGTGCCAGCTCACAATCTAGCAATCAGCCCCAGCATTTT
V gene: TRBV3-1; D gene: .; J gene: TRBJ1-5; clone size: .; CDR3 protein: CASTSGGGQPQHF; CDR3 DNA: TGTGCCAGCACCTCCGGGGGAGGCCAGCCCCAGCATTTT
V gene: TRBV6-1; D gene: .; J gene: TRBJ1-5; clone size: many; CDR3 protein: CASSTQRLMGGPQPQHF; CDR3 DNA: TGTGCCAGCAGTACCCAAAGATTGATGGGGGGCCCTCAGCCCCAGCATTTT
V gene: TRBV6-1; D gene: TRBD2; J gene: TRBJ2-7; clone size: .; CDR3 protein: CASTGLAGSTEQYF; CDR3 DNA: TGTGCCAGCACCGGACTAGCGGGAAGCACCGAGCAGTACTTC
V gene: TRBV2; D gene: TRBD1; J gene: TRBJ2-3; clone size: many; CDR3 protein: CASITDRGTDTQYF; CDR3 DNA: TGTGCCAGCATTACGGACAGGGGGACAGATACGCAGTATTTT
V gene: TRBV7-8; D gene: TRBD1; J gene: TRBJ2-3; clone size: many; CDR3 protein: CASSFWDRGTDTQYF; CDR3 DNA: TGTGCCAGCAGCTTTTGGGACAGGGGCACAGATACGCAGTATTTT
V gene: TRBV30; D gene: .; J gene: TRBJ2-3; clone size: many; CDR3 protein: CAWRDTRTDTQYF; CDR3 DNA: TGTGCCTGGAGGGACACTCGCACAGATACGCAGTATTTT
V gene: TRBV5-6; D gene: TRBD1; J gene: TRBJ1-1; clone size: few; CDR3 protein: CASRPRQGNTEAFF; CDR3 DNA: TGTGCCAGCAGACCCCGACAGGGGAACACTGAAGCTTTCTTT
V gene: TRBV27; D gene: .; J gene: TRBJ1-2; clone size: .; CDR3 protein: CASGKATYGYTF; CDR3 DNA: TGTGCCAGCGGGAAAGCAACGTATGGCTACACCTTC
V gene: TRBV20-1; D gene: TRBD2; J gene: TRBJ2-3; clone size: many; CDR3 protein: CSARGLAGGRATDTQYF; CDR3 DNA: TGCAGTGCTAGAGGACTAGCGGGAGGTAGGGCCACAGATACGCAGTATTTT
V gene: TRBV9; D gene: TRBD2; J gene: TRBJ2-3; clone size: .; CDR3 protein: CATGGGDSTDTQYF; CDR3 DNA: TGTGCCACGGGGGGGGGGGATAGCACAGATACGCAGTATTTT
V gene: TRBV2; D gene: TRBD1; J gene: TRBJ1-1; clone size: many; CDR3 protein: CASSAGQGALSTEAFF; CDR3 DNA: TGTGCCAGCAGTGCTGGACAGGGGGCGCTGAGTACTGAAGCTTTCTTT
V gene: TRBV9; D gene: TRBD2; J gene: TRBJ2-3; clone size: .; CDR3 protein: CASSAIAGGPTDTQYF; CDR3 DNA: TGTGCCAGCAGCGCGATAGCGGGAGGGCCCACAGATACGCAGTATTTT
V gene: TRBV6-1; D gene: .; J gene: TRBJ2-1; clone size: many; CDR3 protein: CASQGGGRGGNEQFF; CDR3 DNA: TGTGCCAGCCAGGGGGGCGGGAGAGGAGGCAATGAGCAGTTCTTC
V gene: TRBV25-1; D gene: TRBD1; J gene: TRBJ2-6; clone size: .; CDR3 protein: CASSETGASGANVLTF; CDR3 DNA: TGTGCCAGCAGTGAAACAGGGGCCTCTGGGGCCAACGTCCTGACTTTC
V gene: TRBV30; D gene: TRBD1; J gene: TRBJ1-2; clone size: few; CDR3 protein: CAWNQGAPLYGYTF; CDR3 DNA: TGTGCCTGGAATCAGGGGGCCCCACTATATGGCTACACCTTC
V gene: TRBV29-1; D gene: .; J gene: TRBJ2-7; clone size: .; CDR3 protein: CSVEAPGTYEQYF; CDR3 DNA: TGCAGCGTTGAAGCCCCGGGAACCTACGAGCAGTACTTC
V gene: TRBV15; D gene: .; J gene: TRBJ2-2; clone size: few; CDR3 protein: CATSRVGREVAGELFF; CDR3 DNA: TGTGCCACCAGCAGAGTCGGCAGGGAGGTCGCCGGGGAGCTGTTTTTT
V gene: TRBV7-9; D gene: .; J gene: TRBJ2-2; clone size: many; CDR3 protein: CASHAPSVNTGELFF; CDR3 DNA: TGTGCCAGCCACGCCCCTAGCGTGAACACCGGGGAGCTGTTTTTT
V gene: TRBV3-1; D gene: TRBD2; J gene: TRBJ2-3; clone size: many; CDR3 protein: CASSRTSGSRADTQYF; CDR3 DNA: TGTGCCAGCAGCCGGACTAGCGGGAGTCGTGCAGATACGCAGTATTTT
V gene: TRBV6-9; D gene: .; J gene: TRBJ1-4; clone size: .; CDR3 protein: CASSYGAQTTNEKLFF; CDR3 DNA: TGTGCCAGCAGTTACGGGGCCCAAACGACTAATGAAAAACTGTTTTTT
V gene: TRBV20-1; D gene: .; J gene: TRBJ1-6; clone size: .; CDR3 protein: CSATRGSSPLHF; CDR3 DNA: TGCAGTGCCACCAGGGGTTCTTCACCCCTCCACTTT
V gene: TRBV29-1; D gene: .; J gene: TRBJ2-1; clone size: .; CDR3 protein: CSVTLEPYNEQFF; CDR3 DNA: TGCAGCGTTACCCTAGAGCCCTACAATGAGCAGTTCTTC
V gene: TRBV12-3/TRBV12-4; D gene: .; J gene: TRBJ2-2; clone size: many; CDR3 protein: CASRHENTGELFF; CDR3 DNA: TGTGCCAGCAGACACGAGAACACCGGGGAGCTGTTTTTT
V gene: TRBV29-1; D gene: .; J gene: TRBJ1-1; clone size: many; CDR3 protein: CSVERSGTEAFF; CDR3 DNA: TGCAGCGTCGAGCGGTCTGGCACTGAAGCTTTCTTT
V gene: TRBV12-3/TRBV12-4; D gene: .; J gene: TRBJ2-4; clone size: many; CDR3 protein: CASRSNSVLSQNIQYF; CDR3 DNA: TGTGCCAGCAGGTCGAATTCGGTTCTGTCGCAAAACATTCAGTACTTC
V gene: TRBV12-5; D gene: TRBD2; J gene: TRBJ2-3; clone size: few; CDR3 protein: CASGSNVAGVSTDTQYF; CDR3 DNA: TGTGCTAGTGGTTCGAACGTAGCGGGAGTGAGCACAGATACGCAGTATTTT
V gene: TRBV20-1; D gene: TRBD1; J gene: TRBJ1-2; clone size: few; CDR3 protein: CSARVSRGHYGYTF; CDR3 DNA: TGCAGTGCTAGAGTTTCCAGGGGGCACTATGGCTACACCTTC
V gene: TRBV18; D gene: TRBD1; J gene: TRBJ2-1; clone size: many; CDR3 protein: CASSPPDRGHVEQFF; CDR3 DNA: TGTGCCAGCTCACCACCTGACAGGGGGCACGTTGAGCAGTTCTTC
V gene: TRBV6-1; D gene: .; J gene: TRBJ2-2; clone size: few; CDR3 protein: CASSEVGGFVSGELFF; CDR3 DNA: TGTGCCAGCAGTGAAGTTGGGGGTTTCGTATCCGGGGAGCTGTTTTTT
V gene: TRBV12-3/TRBV12-4; D gene: .; J gene: TRBJ2-1; clone size: many; CDR3 protein: CASSTEIYNEQFF; CDR3 DNA: TGTGCCAGCAGTACGGAAATCTACAATGAGCAGTTCTTC
V gene: TRBV6-2/TRBV6-3; D gene: TRBD2; J gene: TRBJ2-3; clone size: .; CDR3 protein: CASGLAGAGMGTGTQYF; CDR3 DNA: TGTGCCAGCGGGTTAGCGGGAGCAGGGATGGGCACAGGTACGCAGTATTTT
V gene: TRBV28; D gene: TRBD2; J gene: TRBJ2-2; clone size: many; CDR3 protein: CASRPLPIAGGGTGELFF; CDR3 DNA: TGTGCCAGCCGACCTCTCCCTATAGCGGGAGGCGGCACCGGGGAGCTGTTTTTT
V gene: TRBV6-1; D gene: .; J gene: TRBJ2-7; clone size: many; CDR3 protein: CASSEGGAFLSYEQYF; CDR3 DNA: TGTGCCAGCAGTGAAGGAGGGGCATTTCTCTCCTACGAGCAGTACTTC
V gene: TRBV28; D gene: TRBD2; J gene: TRBJ2-7; clone size: .; CDR3 protein: CASSMTSGTIYGQYF; CDR3 DNA: TGTGCCAGCAGTATGACTAGCGGGACAATCTACGGGCAGTACTTC
V gene: TRBV2; D gene: .; J gene: TRBJ2-1; clone size: many; CDR3 protein: CASSEAGLQFF; CDR3 DNA: TGTGCCAGCAGTGAGGCGGGGTTGCAGTTCTTC
V gene: TRBV20-1; D gene: .; J gene: TRBJ2-5; clone size: many; CDR3 protein: CSARDGYPQETQYF; CDR3 DNA: TGCAGTGCTAGAGACGGGTATCCTCAAGAGACCCAGTACTTC
V gene: TRBV29-1; D gene: TRBD2; J gene: TRBJ2-7; clone size: .; CDR3 protein: CSVQAGGSSYEQYF; CDR3 DNA: TGCAGCGTTCAAGCGGGAGGGAGCTCCTACGAGCAGTACTTC
V gene: TRBV20-1; D gene: .; J gene: TRBJ2-7; clone size: few; CDR3 protein: CSARDAGHTYEQYF; CDR3 DNA: TGCAGTGCTAGAGATGCAGGACACACCTACGAGCAGTACTTC
V gene: TRBV7-2; D gene: .; J gene: TRBJ1-1; clone size: .; CDR3 protein: CASSLDQGNTEAFF; CDR3 DNA: TGTGCCAGCAGCTTAGATCAGGGGAACACTGAAGCTTTCTTT
V gene: TRBV5-5; D gene: TRBD1; J gene: TRBJ2-5; clone size: many; CDR3 protein: CASSRTGGMETQYF; CDR3 DNA: TGTGCCAGCAGCCGGACAGGGGGCATGGAGACCCAGTACTTC